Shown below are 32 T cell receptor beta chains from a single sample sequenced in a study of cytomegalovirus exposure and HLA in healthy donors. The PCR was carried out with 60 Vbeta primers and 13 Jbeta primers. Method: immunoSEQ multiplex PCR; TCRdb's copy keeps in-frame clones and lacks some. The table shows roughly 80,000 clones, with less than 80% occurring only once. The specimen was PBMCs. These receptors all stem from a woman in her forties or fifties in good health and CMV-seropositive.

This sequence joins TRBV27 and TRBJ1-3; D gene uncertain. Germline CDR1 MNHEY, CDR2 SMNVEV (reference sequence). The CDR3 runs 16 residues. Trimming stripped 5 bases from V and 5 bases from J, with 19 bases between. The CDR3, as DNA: TGTGCCAGCAGTCGGACCGCCGACTATCCTAGAAACACCATATATTTT. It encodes CASSRTADYPRNTIYF.

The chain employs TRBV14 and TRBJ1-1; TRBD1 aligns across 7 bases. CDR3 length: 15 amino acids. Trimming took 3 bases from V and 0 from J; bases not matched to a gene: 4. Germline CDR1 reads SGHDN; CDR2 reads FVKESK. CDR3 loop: CASSHDRAVNTEAFF. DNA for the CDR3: TGTGCCAGCAGCCACGACAGGGCTGTGAACACTGAAGCTTTCTTT.

As DNA, the CDR3 is TGTGCCAGCAGCTCCGTCGGGGGAAACTATGGCTACACCTTC. Encoded protein: CASSSVGGNYGYTF. The chain carries TRBV21-1 and TRBJ1-2. TRBV21-1 is designated a pseudogene. This CDR3 contains 14 residues.

This CDR3 reads CASSPNTGGGRGELFF. CDR3 sequence (DNA): TGTGCCAGCAGCCCAAATACAGGGGGAGGACGAGGGGAGCTGTTTTTT. The gene calls are TRBV7-3 and TRBJ2-2, with 8 positions matching TRBD1. The V segment lost 5 bases and the J segment 8 bases; nucleotides outside the gene matches: 13. The CDR3 sequence is 16 residues long. Germline V gene sequence: CDR1 SGHTA, CDR2 FQGTGA.

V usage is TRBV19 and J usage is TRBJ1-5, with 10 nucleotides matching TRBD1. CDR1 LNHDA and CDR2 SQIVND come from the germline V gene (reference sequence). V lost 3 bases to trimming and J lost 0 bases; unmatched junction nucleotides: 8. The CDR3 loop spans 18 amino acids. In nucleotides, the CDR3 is TGTGCCAGTAGTATGAAAAGGACAGGGGGTCCTAGCAATCAGCCCCAGCATTTT. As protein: CASSMKRTGGPSNQPQHF.

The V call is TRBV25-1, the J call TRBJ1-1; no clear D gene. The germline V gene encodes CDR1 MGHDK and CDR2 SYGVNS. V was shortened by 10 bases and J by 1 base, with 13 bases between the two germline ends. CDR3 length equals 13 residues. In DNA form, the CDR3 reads TGTGCCACCCATCACCCAGGGAACACTGAAGCTTTCTTT. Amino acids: CATHHPGNTEAFF.

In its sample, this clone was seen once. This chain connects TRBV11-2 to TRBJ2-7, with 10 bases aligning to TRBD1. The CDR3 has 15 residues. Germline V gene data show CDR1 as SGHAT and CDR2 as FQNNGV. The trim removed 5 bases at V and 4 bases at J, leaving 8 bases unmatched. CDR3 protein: CASSLQVGQGYEQYV. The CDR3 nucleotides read TGTGCCAGCAGCCTTCAAGTGGGACAGGGGTACGAGCAGTACGTC.

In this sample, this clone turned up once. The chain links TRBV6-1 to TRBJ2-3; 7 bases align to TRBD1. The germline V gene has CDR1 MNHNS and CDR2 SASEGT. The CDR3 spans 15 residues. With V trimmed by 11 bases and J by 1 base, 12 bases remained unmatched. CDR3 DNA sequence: TGTGCCGGCTCCCTGAGGGGGCCGGGCACAGATACGCAGTATTTT. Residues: CAGSLRGPGTDTQYF.

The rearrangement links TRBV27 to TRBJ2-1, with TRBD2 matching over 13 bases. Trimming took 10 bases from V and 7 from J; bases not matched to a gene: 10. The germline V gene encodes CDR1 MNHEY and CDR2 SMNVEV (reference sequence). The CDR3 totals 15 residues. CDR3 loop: CATHSGLAGVNEQFF. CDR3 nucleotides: TGTGCCACCCACTCCGGACTAGCGGGGGTAAATGAGCAGTTCTTC.

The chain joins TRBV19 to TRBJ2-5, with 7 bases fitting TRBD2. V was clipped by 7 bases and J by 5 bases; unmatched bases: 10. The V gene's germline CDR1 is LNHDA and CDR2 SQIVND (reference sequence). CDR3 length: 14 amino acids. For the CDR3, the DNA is TGTGCCAGTAACCCGGGGGGTCCGCCCGAGACCCAGTACTTC. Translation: CASNPGGPPETQYF.

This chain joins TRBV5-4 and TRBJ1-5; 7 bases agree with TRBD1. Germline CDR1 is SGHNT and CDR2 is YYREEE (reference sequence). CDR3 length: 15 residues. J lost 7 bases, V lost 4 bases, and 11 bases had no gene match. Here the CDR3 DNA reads TGTGCCAGCAGCCTCCGACAGGGAGAGAGACAGCCCCAGCATTTT. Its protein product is CASSLRQGERQPQHF.

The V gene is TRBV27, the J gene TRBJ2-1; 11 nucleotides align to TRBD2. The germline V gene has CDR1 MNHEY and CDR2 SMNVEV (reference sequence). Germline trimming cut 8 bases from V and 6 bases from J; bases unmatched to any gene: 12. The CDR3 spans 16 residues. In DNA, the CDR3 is TGTGCCAGCCGCCTAAGGGGACTAGCGGTGCCCAATGAGCAGTTCTTC. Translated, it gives CASRLRGLAVPNEQFF.

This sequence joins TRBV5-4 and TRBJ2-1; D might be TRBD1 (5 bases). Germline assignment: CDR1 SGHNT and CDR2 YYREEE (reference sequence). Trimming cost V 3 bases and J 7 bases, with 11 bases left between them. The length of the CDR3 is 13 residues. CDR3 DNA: TGTGCCAGCAGCTCATTTCCAGGGAATGAGCAGTTCTTC. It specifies CASSSFPGNEQFF.

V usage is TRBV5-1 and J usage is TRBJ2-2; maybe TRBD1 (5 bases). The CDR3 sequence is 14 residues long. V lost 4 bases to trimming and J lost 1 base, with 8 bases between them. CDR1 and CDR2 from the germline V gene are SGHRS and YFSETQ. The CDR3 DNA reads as TGCGCCAGCAGCCTTGGACAGAACACCGGGGAGCTGTTTTTT. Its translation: CASSLGQNTGELFF.

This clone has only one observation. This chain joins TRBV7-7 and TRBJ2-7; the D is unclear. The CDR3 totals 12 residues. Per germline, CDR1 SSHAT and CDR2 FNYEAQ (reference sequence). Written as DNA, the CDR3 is TGTGCTAGTGGGCGATCACCCTACGAGCAGTACGTC. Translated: CASGRSPYEQYV.

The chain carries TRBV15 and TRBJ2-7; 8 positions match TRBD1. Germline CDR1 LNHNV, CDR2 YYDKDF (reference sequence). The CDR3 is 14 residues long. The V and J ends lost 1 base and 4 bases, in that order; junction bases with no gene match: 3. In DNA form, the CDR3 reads TGTGCCACCAGCAGAGCAGGGGGCGGTTACGAGCAGTACGTC. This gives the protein CATSRAGGGYEQYV.

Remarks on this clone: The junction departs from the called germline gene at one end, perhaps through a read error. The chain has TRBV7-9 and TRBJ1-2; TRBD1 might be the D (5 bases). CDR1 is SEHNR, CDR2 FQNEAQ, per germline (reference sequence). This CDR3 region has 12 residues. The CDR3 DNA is TGTTCCAGCAGCTCCGGGACTTATGGCTACACCTTC. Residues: CSSSSGTYGYTF.

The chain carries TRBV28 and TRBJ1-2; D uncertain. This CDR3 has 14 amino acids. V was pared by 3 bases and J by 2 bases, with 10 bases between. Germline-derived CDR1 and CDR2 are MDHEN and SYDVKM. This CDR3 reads CASSFPLQNYGYTF. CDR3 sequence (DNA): TGTGCCAGCAGTTTCCCTCTACAGAACTATGGCTACACCTTC.

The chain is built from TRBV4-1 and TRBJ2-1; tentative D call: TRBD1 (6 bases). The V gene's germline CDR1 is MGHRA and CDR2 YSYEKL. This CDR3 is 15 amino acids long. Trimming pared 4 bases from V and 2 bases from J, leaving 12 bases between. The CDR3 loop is CASSLRGITYNEQFF. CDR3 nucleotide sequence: TGCGCCAGCAGCCTAAGGGGGATTACCTACAATGAGCAGTTCTTC.

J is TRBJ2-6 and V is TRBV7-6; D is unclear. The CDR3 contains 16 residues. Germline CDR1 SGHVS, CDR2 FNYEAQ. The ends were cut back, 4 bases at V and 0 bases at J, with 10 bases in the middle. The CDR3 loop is CASSSETVSGANVLTF. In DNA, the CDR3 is TGTGCCAGCAGCTCGGAAACAGTCTCTGGGGCCAACGTCCTGACTTTC.

The CDR3 here is CASSPPSGLNTGELFF. CDR3 sequence (DNA): TGCGCCAGCAGCCCCCCCTCCGGGTTGAACACCGGGGAGCTGTTTTTT. V and J are TRBV5-1 and TRBJ2-2, with D unclear. The V gene's germline CDR1 is SGHRS and CDR2 YFSETQ. Trimming shortened V by 4 bases and J by 1 base, and 14 bases separated the two germline ends. This CDR3 spans 16 amino acids.

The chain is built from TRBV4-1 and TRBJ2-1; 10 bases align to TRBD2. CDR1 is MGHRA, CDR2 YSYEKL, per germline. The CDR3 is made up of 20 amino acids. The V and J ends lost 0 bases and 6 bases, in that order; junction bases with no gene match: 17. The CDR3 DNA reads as TGCGCCAGCAGCCAAGAGGGGCATAGCGGGGGGTCTGTCGCAGGCAATGAGCAGTTCTTC. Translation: CASSQEGHSGGSVAGNEQFF.

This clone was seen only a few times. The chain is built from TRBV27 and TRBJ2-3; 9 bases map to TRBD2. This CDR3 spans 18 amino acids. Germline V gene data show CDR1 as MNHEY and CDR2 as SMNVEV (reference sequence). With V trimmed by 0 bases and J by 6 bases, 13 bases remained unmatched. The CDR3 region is CASSLSLLVAGGVDTQYF. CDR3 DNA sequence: TGTGCCAGCAGTTTATCCCTCTTGGTTGCGGGGGGGGTGGATACGCAGTATTTT.

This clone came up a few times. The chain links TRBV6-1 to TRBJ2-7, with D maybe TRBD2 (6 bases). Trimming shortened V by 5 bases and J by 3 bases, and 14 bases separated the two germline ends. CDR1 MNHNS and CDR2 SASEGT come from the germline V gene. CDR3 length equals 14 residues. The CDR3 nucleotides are TGTGCCAGCAGTCCCCAGGCGGGGCTCTACGAGCAGTACTTC. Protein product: CASSPQAGLYEQYF.

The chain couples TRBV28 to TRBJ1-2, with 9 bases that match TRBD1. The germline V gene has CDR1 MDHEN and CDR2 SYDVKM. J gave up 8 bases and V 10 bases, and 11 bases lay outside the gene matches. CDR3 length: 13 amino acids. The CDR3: CAIQRTGAGGYTF. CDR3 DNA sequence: TGTGCCATACAAAGGACAGGGGCGGGGGGCTACACCTTC.

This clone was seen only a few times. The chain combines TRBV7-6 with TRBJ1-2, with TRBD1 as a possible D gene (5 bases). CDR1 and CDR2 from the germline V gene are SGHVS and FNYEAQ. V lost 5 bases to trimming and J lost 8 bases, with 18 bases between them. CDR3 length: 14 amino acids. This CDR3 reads CASSHGVDKDGYTF. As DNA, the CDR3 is TGTGCCAGCAGCCATGGGGTGGACAAGGACGGCTACACCTTC.

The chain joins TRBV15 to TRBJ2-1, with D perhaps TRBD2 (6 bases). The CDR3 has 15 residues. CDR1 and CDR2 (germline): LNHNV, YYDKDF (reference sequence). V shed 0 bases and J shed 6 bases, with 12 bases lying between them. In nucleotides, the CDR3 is TGTGCCACCAGCAGAGATCTGGAGGGTCCCAATGAGCAGTTCTTC. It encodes CATSRDLEGPNEQFF.

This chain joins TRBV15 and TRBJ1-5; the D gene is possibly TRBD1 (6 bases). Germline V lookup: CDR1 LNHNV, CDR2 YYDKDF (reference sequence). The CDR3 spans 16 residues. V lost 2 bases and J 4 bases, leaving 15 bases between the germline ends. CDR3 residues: CATSRPGTPSNQPQHF. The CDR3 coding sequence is TGTGCCACCAGCAGACCAGGGACACCGTCGAATCAGCCCCAGCATTTT.

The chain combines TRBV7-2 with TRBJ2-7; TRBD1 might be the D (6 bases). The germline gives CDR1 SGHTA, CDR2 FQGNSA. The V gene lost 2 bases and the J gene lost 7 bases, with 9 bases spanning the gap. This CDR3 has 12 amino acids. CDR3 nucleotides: TGTGCCAGCAGCTTAACAGGGCGGGAGCAGTACTTC. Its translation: CASSLTGREQYF.

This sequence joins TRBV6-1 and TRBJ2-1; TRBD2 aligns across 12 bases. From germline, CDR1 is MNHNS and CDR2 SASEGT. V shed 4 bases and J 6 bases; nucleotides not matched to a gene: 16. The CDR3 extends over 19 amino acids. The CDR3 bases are TGTGCCAGCAGTGCTCTACCGGGACTAGCGGGTCCCCTTGGCAATGAGCAGTTCTTC. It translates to CASSALPGLAGPLGNEQFF.

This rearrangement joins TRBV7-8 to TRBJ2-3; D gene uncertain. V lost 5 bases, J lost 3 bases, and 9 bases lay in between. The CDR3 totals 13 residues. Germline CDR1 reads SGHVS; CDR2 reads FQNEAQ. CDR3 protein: CASSPPGTDTQYF. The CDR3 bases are TGTGCCAGCAGCCCGCCCGGGACAGATACGCAGTATTTT.

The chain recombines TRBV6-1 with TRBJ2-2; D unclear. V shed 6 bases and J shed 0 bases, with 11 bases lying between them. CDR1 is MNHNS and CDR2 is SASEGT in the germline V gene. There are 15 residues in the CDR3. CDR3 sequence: CASRFSQANTGELFF. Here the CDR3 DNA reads TGTGCCAGCAGGTTCTCACAAGCGAACACCGGGGAGCTGTTTTTT.